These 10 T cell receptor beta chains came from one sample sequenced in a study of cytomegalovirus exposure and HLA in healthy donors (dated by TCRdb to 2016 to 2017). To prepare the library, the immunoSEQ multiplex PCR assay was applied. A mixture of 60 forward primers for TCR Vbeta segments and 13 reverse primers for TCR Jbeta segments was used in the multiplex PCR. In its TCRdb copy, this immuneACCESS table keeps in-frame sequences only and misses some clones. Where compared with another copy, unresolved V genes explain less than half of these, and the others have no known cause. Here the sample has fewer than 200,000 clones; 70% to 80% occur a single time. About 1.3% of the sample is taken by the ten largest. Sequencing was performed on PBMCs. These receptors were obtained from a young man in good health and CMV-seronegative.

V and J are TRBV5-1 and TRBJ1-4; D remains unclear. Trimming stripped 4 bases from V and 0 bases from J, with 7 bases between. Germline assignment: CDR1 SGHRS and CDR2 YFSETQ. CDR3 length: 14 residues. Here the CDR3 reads CASSPLATNEKLFF. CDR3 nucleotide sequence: TGCGCCAGCAGCCCCCTCGCAACTAATGAAAAACTGTTTTTT.

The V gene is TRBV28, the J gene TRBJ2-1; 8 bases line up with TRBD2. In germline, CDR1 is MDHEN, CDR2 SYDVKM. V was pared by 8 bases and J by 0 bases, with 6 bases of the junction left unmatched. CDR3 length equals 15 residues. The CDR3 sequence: CASGSGGRSYNEQFF. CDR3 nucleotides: TGTGCCAGCGGGAGCGGGGGCCGCTCCTACAATGAGCAGTTCTTC.

The CDR3 protein is CATWAGGPHEQFF. The CDR3 bases are TGTGCCACCTGGGCGGGGGGGCCCCATGAGCAGTTCTTC. The chain couples TRBV6-5 to TRBJ2-1; 9 bases agree with TRBD2. J gave up 8 bases and V 10 bases, and 9 bases lay outside the gene matches. The CDR3 is made up of 13 amino acids. Germline V gives CDR1 MNHEY, CDR2 SVGAGI.

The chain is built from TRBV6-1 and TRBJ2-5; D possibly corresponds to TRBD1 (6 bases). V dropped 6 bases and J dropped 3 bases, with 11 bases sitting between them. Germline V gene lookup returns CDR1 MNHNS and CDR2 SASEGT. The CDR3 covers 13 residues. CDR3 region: CASSEGHKETQYF. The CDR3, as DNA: TGTGCCAGCAGCGAGGGACACAAAGAGACCCAGTACTTC.

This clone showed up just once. CDR3: CASSIGSWAGGLQETQYF. The CDR3, as DNA: TGTGCCAGTAGTATAGGGAGCTGGGCGGGAGGGCTACAAGAGACCCAGTACTTC. The chain carries TRBV19 and TRBJ2-5, with 9 nucleotides matching TRBD2. V dropped 1 base and J dropped 2; count of bases not matched to a gene: 11. In germline, CDR1 is LNHDA, CDR2 SQIVND (reference sequence). This CDR3 spans 18 amino acids.

Here the CDR3 reads CASSLEAPLEKLFF. CDR3 sequence (DNA): TGTGCCAGCAGCTTAGAAGCCCCCTTGGAAAAACTGTTTTTT. The V call is TRBV7-9, the J call TRBJ1-4; D ambiguous. V lost 1 base to trimming and J lost 8 bases, with 11 bases between them. In germline, CDR1 is SEHNR, CDR2 FQNEAQ (reference sequence). This CDR3 comprises 14 residues.

CDR3 nucleotides: TGTGCCAGCAGCGCGAACCCGGGACTAGCGGGTTACAATGAGCAGTTCTTC. Residues: CASSANPGLAGYNEQFF. The chain couples TRBV7-3 to TRBJ2-1, with TRBD2 identical over 12 bases. The J segment lost 4 bases and the V segment lost 5 bases, leaving 9 bases of the junction unmatched. The CDR3 runs 17 residues. The germline CDR1 and CDR2 sequences are SGHTA and FQGTGA.

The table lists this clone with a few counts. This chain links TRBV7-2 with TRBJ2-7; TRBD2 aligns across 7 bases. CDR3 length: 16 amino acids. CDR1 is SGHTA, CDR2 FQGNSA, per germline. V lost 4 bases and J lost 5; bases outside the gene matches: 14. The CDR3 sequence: CASSSPGGFGRNEQYF. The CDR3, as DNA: TGTGCCAGCAGCTCCCCGGGGGGTTTTGGCCGGAACGAGCAGTACTTC.

The DNA for the CDR3 is TGTGCCAGCAGGGGGAGGACCGTGAGTCAGCCCCAGCATTTT. Translated, it gives CASRGRTVSQPQHF. This rearrangement joins TRBV2 to TRBJ1-5; D is undetermined. Per the germline V gene, CDR1 is SNHLY and CDR2 is FYNNEI. V shed 6 bases and J shed 6 bases, with 15 bases lying between them. The CDR3 extends over 14 amino acids.

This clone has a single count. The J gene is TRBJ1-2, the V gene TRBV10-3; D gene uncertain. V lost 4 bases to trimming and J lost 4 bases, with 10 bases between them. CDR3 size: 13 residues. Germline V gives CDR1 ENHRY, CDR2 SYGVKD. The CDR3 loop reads CAISVIDTYGYTF. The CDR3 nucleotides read TGTGCCATCAGTGTCATAGATACCTATGGCTACACCTTC.